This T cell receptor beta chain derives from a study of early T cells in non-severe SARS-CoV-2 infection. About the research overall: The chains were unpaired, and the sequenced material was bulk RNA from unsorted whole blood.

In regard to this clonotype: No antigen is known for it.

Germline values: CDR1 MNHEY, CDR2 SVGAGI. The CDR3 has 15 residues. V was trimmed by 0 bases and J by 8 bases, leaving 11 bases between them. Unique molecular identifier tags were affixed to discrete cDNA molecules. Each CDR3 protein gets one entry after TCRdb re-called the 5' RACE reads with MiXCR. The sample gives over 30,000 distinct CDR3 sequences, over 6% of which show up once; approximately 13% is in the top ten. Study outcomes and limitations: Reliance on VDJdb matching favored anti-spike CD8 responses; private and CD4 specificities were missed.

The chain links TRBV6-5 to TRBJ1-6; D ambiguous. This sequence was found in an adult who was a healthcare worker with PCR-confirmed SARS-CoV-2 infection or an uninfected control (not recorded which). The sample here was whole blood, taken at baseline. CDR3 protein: CASSYSTGEDSPLHF. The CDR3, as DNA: TGTGCCAGCAGTTACTCGACGGGCGAGGATTCACCCCTCCACTTT.